This is a list of T cell receptor beta chains from one sample in a study of blood T cell repertoires in COVID-19. Produced via immunoSEQ multiplex PCR; TCRdb's table is partial and in-frame only. The sample contains a few hundred thousand clones, 88% of which appear only once. Specimen: PBMCs or T cells enriched from blood (not recorded which). Receptor source: a man under 40 who had recovered from COVID-19. Both conserved end residues are part of each CDR3. Each record gives: D gene, J gene, clone size, CDR3 length, V gene, CDR3 DNA, CDR3 protein. D genes are given only for firm matches. Part of the rows lack a size; the others show once, few, many or a class for expanded clones.

d_gene: .
j_gene: TRBJ1-1
abundance: .
len: 14
v_gene: TRBV5-1
CDR3nt: TGCGCCAGCAGTGCGGGTAGGCCGAACACTGAAGCTTTCTTT
CDR3aa: CASSAGRPNTEAFF

d_gene: .
j_gene: TRBJ2-5
abundance: .
len: 15
v_gene: TRBV9
CDR3nt: TGTGCCAGCAGCGCCCCCAGGGGCGGCCAAGAGACCCAGTACTTC
CDR3aa: CASSAPRGGQETQYF

d_gene: .
j_gene: TRBJ2-5
abundance: .
len: 13
v_gene: TRBV7-7
CDR3nt: TGTGCCAGCAGCTGGGGCATCCAAGAGACCCAGTACTTC
CDR3aa: CASSWGIQETQYF

d_gene: .
j_gene: TRBJ2-5
abundance: .
len: 15
v_gene: TRBV7-9
CDR3nt: TGTGCCAGCAGCTCTCGTGGGGCGGGGCCAGAGACCCAGTACTTC
CDR3aa: CASSSRGAGPETQYF

d_gene: TRBD2
j_gene: TRBJ2-1
abundance: .
len: 15
v_gene: TRBV6-2/TRBV6-3
CDR3nt: TGTGCCAGCAGTTACGTTCGGGGGGGCCGGGTTGAGCAGTTCTTC
CDR3aa: CASSYVRGGRVEQFF

d_gene: .
j_gene: TRBJ2-5
abundance: .
len: 13
v_gene: TRBV10-3
CDR3nt: TGTGCCATCCGGGTAGGCAGGGAAGAGACCCAGTACTTC
CDR3aa: CAIRVGREETQYF

d_gene: .
j_gene: TRBJ2-7
abundance: .
len: 13
v_gene: TRBV5-1
CDR3nt: TGCGCCAGCAGCTTTGCAGGGGCCTACGAGCAGTACTTC
CDR3aa: CASSFAGAYEQYF

d_gene: TRBD1
j_gene: TRBJ1-5
abundance: .
len: 15
v_gene: TRBV19
CDR3nt: TGTGCCAGTAGGCTTGACAGGGAGGGCAATCAGCCCCAGCATTTT
CDR3aa: CASRLDREGNQPQHF

d_gene: TRBD1
j_gene: TRBJ2-5
abundance: .
len: 14
v_gene: TRBV3-1/TRBV3-2
CDR3nt: TGTGCCAGCAGTGCACAGGGGGCAAGGGAGACCCAGTACTTC
CDR3aa: CASSAQGARETQYF

d_gene: TRBD1
j_gene: TRBJ2-7
abundance: .
len: 15
v_gene: TRBV7-9
CDR3nt: TGTGCCAGCAGCTCTTCCGGGACAGGGACCTACGAGCAGTACTTC
CDR3aa: CASSSSGTGTYEQYF

d_gene: .
j_gene: TRBJ2-2
abundance: .
len: 17
v_gene: TRBV21-1
CDR3nt: TGTGCCAGCAGCAAAGAGATCGGGACAGGGGAAGCCGGGGAGCTGTTTTTT
CDR3aa: CASSKEIGTGEAGELFF

d_gene: TRBD1
j_gene: TRBJ2-7
abundance: .
len: 15
v_gene: TRBV11-3
CDR3nt: TGTGCCAGCAGCCCAAGGACAGGGGGAGGCGGCGAGCAGTACTTC
CDR3aa: CASSPRTGGGGEQYF

d_gene: TRBD1
j_gene: TRBJ1-6
abundance: .
len: 15
v_gene: TRBV5-1
CDR3nt: TGCGCCAGCAGCACTCAGGGGGGCGATAATTCACCCCTCCACTTT
CDR3aa: CASSTQGGDNSPLHF

d_gene: TRBD1
j_gene: TRBJ1-1
abundance: .
len: 14
v_gene: TRBV29-1
CDR3nt: TGCAGCGAGCAGGGGGCTTACGTGGACACTGAAGCTTTCTTT
CDR3aa: CSEQGAYVDTEAFF

d_gene: .
j_gene: TRBJ2-3
abundance: .
len: 15
v_gene: TRBV6-5
CDR3nt: TGTGCCAGCAGTTATGCAGGGTGGGGCACAGATACGCAGTATTTT
CDR3aa: CASSYAGWGTDTQYF

d_gene: TRBD1
j_gene: TRBJ1-2
abundance: .
len: 12
v_gene: TRBV28
CDR3nt: TGTGCCAGCAGATACCAAGGGGGCGGCTACACCTTC
CDR3aa: CASRYQGGGYTF

d_gene: .
j_gene: TRBJ2-7
abundance: .
len: 14
v_gene: TRBV5-1
CDR3nt: TGCGCCAGCAGCCCCCCGGACGGGGGCTACGAGCAGTACTTC
CDR3aa: CASSPPDGGYEQYF

d_gene: .
j_gene: TRBJ1-6
abundance: .
len: 15
v_gene: TRBV5-4
CDR3nt: TGTGCCAGCAGCTCCCTGGCAGGGTACGGTTCACCCCTCCACTTT
CDR3aa: CASSSLAGYGSPLHF

d_gene: .
j_gene: TRBJ2-7
abundance: .
len: 15
v_gene: TRBV28
CDR3nt: TGTGCCAGCAGTGTGCTTGGGCAGGCCCACTACGAGCAGTACTTC
CDR3aa: CASSVLGQAHYEQYF

d_gene: TRBD1
j_gene: TRBJ1-1
abundance: .
len: 17
v_gene: TRBV6-1
CDR3nt: TGTGCCAGCAGTGCAACAAGGGGGACAGGGCGTAGGACTGAAGCTTTCTTT
CDR3aa: CASSATRGTGRRTEAFF

d_gene: .
j_gene: TRBJ2-1
abundance: .
len: 14
v_gene: TRBV10-1
CDR3nt: TGCGCCAGCAGTGGGTATTACAGTAGCAATGAGCAGTTCTTC
CDR3aa: CASSGYYSSNEQFF

d_gene: .
j_gene: TRBJ2-7
abundance: once
len: 15
v_gene: TRBV28
CDR3nt: TGTGCCAGCAGTTTTTTTACAGGCACCTCCTACGAGCAGTACTTC
CDR3aa: CASSFFTGTSYEQYF

d_gene: TRBD2
j_gene: TRBJ2-4
abundance: .
len: 16
v_gene: TRBV3-1/TRBV3-2
CDR3nt: TGTGCCAGCAGCCAAGTAGCGGGGACAGCCAAAAACATTCAGTACTTC
CDR3aa: CASSQVAGTAKNIQYF

d_gene: TRBD2
j_gene: TRBJ2-2
abundance: few
len: 16
v_gene: TRBV2
CDR3nt: TGTGCCATCCCGACTAGCGGGGGGGCGAACACCGGGGAGCTGTTTTTT
CDR3aa: CAIPTSGGANTGELFF

d_gene: .
j_gene: TRBJ1-1
abundance: .
len: 15
v_gene: TRBV6-5
CDR3nt: TGTGCCAGCAGTTACGGTTCGGGAATGAACACTGAAGCTTTCTTT
CDR3aa: CASSYGSGMNTEAFF

d_gene: TRBD1
j_gene: TRBJ2-7
abundance: .
len: 16
v_gene: TRBV27
CDR3nt: TGTGCCAGCAGTTTATCGGCGGGACAGGGGTTCTACGAGCAGTACTTC
CDR3aa: CASSLSAGQGFYEQYF

d_gene: .
j_gene: TRBJ1-2
abundance: .
len: 15
v_gene: TRBV4-1
CDR3nt: TGCGCCAGCAGCCAAGAAGAGGGAGGATTGTATGGCTACACCTTC
CDR3aa: CASSQEEGGLYGYTF

d_gene: TRBD2
j_gene: TRBJ2-1
abundance: .
len: 14
v_gene: TRBV2
CDR3nt: TGTGCCAGCAGTAAAGGACTAGCCTACAATGAGCAGTTCTTC
CDR3aa: CASSKGLAYNEQFF

d_gene: TRBD2
j_gene: TRBJ2-1
abundance: once
len: 15
v_gene: TRBV6-1
CDR3nt: TGTGCCAGCAGTGAAAGGGCTAGCGGGGGTAATGAGCAGTTCTTC
CDR3aa: CASSERASGGNEQFF

d_gene: .
j_gene: TRBJ2-5
abundance: .
len: 17
v_gene: TRBV28
CDR3nt: TGTGCCAGCAGTTTGACCTTATCTGGGGCCCCACAAGAGACCCAGTACTTC
CDR3aa: CASSLTLSGAPQETQYF

d_gene: TRBD1
j_gene: TRBJ1-6
abundance: .
len: 13
v_gene: TRBV12-3/TRBV12-4
CDR3nt: TGTGCCAGCAGCCCCGACAGGGCTTCACCCCTCCACTTT
CDR3aa: CASSPDRASPLHF

d_gene: TRBD2
j_gene: TRBJ2-1
abundance: .
len: 16
v_gene: TRBV7-9
CDR3nt: TGTGCCAGCAGCTTCGTAGCGGGGGGGCAAAATGATGAGCAGTTCTTC
CDR3aa: CASSFVAGGQNDEQFF

d_gene: .
j_gene: TRBJ1-5
abundance: .
len: 14
v_gene: TRBV7-2
CDR3nt: TGTGCCAGCAGCCCCCAGGGAAGCAATCAGCCCCAGCATTTT
CDR3aa: CASSPQGSNQPQHF

d_gene: TRBD1
j_gene: TRBJ2-7
abundance: .
len: 13
v_gene: TRBV18
CDR3nt: TGTGCCAGCTCACCAGGGACAGGGTCCATCCAGTACTTC
CDR3aa: CASSPGTGSIQYF

d_gene: TRBD1
j_gene: TRBJ1-6
abundance: .
len: 19
v_gene: TRBV24-1
CDR3nt: TGTGCCACCAGTGATTTTGGGACAGGGCGCACCATGGGAGATTCACCCCTCCACTTT
CDR3aa: CATSDFGTGRTMGDSPLHF

d_gene: TRBD1
j_gene: TRBJ1-6
abundance: .
len: 15
v_gene: TRBV5-6
CDR3nt: TGTGCCAGCAGCCAGGGGACAGCTTATAATTCACCCCTCCACTTT
CDR3aa: CASSQGTAYNSPLHF

d_gene: .
j_gene: TRBJ2-3
abundance: .
len: 17
v_gene: TRBV5-5
CDR3nt: TGTGCCAGCAGCTCGGACCCGACAGTCCCCATCACAGATACGCAGTATTTT
CDR3aa: CASSSDPTVPITDTQYF

d_gene: .
j_gene: TRBJ1-4
abundance: .
len: 12
v_gene: TRBV12-3/TRBV12-4
CDR3nt: TGTGCCAGCAGTTTCGTCAGGGAAAAACTGTTTTTT
CDR3aa: CASSFVREKLFF

d_gene: TRBD1
j_gene: TRBJ1-6
abundance: .
len: 16
v_gene: TRBV5-1
CDR3nt: TGCGCCAGCAGCCCAGGGGGAGAAACCTATAATTCACCCCTCCACTTT
CDR3aa: CASSPGGETYNSPLHF

d_gene: TRBD1
j_gene: TRBJ2-3
abundance: .
len: 15
v_gene: TRBV27
CDR3nt: TGTGCCAGCAGTTTATGGACAGGTAGCACAGATACGCAGTATTTT
CDR3aa: CASSLWTGSTDTQYF

d_gene: .
j_gene: TRBJ2-5
abundance: .
len: 13
v_gene: TRBV18
CDR3nt: TGTGCCAGCTCACCGGCGGGGCAGGAGACCCAGTACTTC
CDR3aa: CASSPAGQETQYF

d_gene: .
j_gene: TRBJ1-6
abundance: .
len: 16
v_gene: TRBV20-1
CDR3nt: TGCAGTGCTAGTTTAGTTCTGAGCTCCTATAATTCACCCCTCCACTTT
CDR3aa: CSASLVLSSYNSPLHF

d_gene: TRBD2
j_gene: TRBJ2-7
abundance: .
len: 20
v_gene: TRBV28
CDR3nt: TGTGCCAGCAGTTTATATAGCGGCCTGGGGACTAGCGGGGGGCGATACGAGCAGTACTTC
CDR3aa: CASSLYSGLGTSGGRYEQYF

d_gene: .
j_gene: TRBJ1-5
abundance: .
len: 15
v_gene: TRBV7-6
CDR3nt: TGTGCCAGCAGCTTGGGGGGGGATTTAAATCAGCCCCAGCATTTT
CDR3aa: CASSLGGDLNQPQHF

d_gene: TRBD2
j_gene: TRBJ2-3
abundance: .
len: 15
v_gene: TRBV4-2
CDR3nt: TGTGCCAGCAGCCAAGATCGCGGGGGGGCAGATACGCAGTATTTT
CDR3aa: CASSQDRGGADTQYF

d_gene: .
j_gene: TRBJ2-7
abundance: .
len: 13
v_gene: TRBV5-1
CDR3nt: TGCGCCAGCAGCTTGCGCGGGGACTACGAGCAGTACTTC
CDR3aa: CASSLRGDYEQYF

d_gene: .
j_gene: TRBJ1-4
abundance: .
len: 13
v_gene: TRBV13
CDR3nt: TGTGCCAGCAGCTTGAGCCCCGGTGAAAAACTGTTTTTT
CDR3aa: CASSLSPGEKLFF

d_gene: .
j_gene: TRBJ2-3
abundance: .
len: 15
v_gene: TRBV19
CDR3nt: TGTGCCAGTAGTATTTCGGGGGGCGAGGTAGATACGCAGTATTTT
CDR3aa: CASSISGGEVDTQYF

d_gene: TRBD1
j_gene: TRBJ2-7
abundance: .
len: 16
v_gene: TRBV4-2
CDR3nt: TGTGCCAGCAGCCAAATAGGGACAGCCGACGCATACGAGCAGTACTTC
CDR3aa: CASSQIGTADAYEQYF

d_gene: TRBD2
j_gene: TRBJ2-2
abundance: .
len: 15
v_gene: TRBV10-1
CDR3nt: TGCGCCAGCAGTGATACTAGCGGGGGGGCCGGGGAGCTGTTTTTT
CDR3aa: CASSDTSGGAGELFF

d_gene: .
j_gene: TRBJ1-1
abundance: .
len: 14
v_gene: TRBV28
CDR3nt: TGTGCCAGCAGTTTGGGGACACTGAACACTGAAGCTTTCTTT
CDR3aa: CASSLGTLNTEAFF

d_gene: TRBD1
j_gene: TRBJ2-7
abundance: .
len: 16
v_gene: TRBV28
CDR3nt: TGTGCCAGCAGCAACCTGGGGACAGGGAGGTTCGGCGTAAGGTACTTC
CDR3aa: CASSNLGTGRFGVRYF

d_gene: TRBD1
j_gene: TRBJ2-7
abundance: .
len: 13
v_gene: TRBV7-2
CDR3nt: TGTGCCAGCAGCTTTGGGACAGGGGTTGAGCAGTACTTC
CDR3aa: CASSFGTGVEQYF

d_gene: TRBD1
j_gene: TRBJ1-1
abundance: .
len: 14
v_gene: TRBV19
CDR3nt: TGTGCCAGTAGCGGGACAGGCGCGAACACTGAAGCTTTCTTT
CDR3aa: CASSGTGANTEAFF

d_gene: .
j_gene: TRBJ1-4
abundance: .
len: 13
v_gene: TRBV5-4
CDR3nt: TGTGCCAGCAGCGGCGAGACGGGTGAAAAACTGTTTTTT
CDR3aa: CASSGETGEKLFF